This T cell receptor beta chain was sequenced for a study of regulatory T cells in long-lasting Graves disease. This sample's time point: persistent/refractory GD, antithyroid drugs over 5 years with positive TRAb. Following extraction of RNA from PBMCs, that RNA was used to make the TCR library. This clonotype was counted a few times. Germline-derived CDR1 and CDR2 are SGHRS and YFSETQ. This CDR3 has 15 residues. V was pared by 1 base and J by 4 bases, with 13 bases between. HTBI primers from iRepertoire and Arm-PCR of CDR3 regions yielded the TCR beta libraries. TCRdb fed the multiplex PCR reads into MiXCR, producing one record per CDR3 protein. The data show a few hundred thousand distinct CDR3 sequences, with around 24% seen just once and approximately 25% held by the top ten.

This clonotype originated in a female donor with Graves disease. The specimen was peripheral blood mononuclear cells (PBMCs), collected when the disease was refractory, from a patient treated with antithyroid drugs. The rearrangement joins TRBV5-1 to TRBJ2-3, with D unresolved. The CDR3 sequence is CASSLLGRFSDTQYF. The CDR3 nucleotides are TGCGCCAGCAGCTTGTTAGGAAGGTTTTCAGATACGCAGTATTTT.